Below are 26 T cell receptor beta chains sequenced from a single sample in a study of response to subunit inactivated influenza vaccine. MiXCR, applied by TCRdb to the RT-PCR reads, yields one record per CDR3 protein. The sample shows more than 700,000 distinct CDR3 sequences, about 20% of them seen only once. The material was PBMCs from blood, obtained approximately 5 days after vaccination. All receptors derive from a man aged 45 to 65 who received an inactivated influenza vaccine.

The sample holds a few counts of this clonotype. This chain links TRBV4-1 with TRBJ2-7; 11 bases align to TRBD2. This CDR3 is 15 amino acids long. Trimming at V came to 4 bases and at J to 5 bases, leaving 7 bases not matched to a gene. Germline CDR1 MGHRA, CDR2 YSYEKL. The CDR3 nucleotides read TGCGCCAGCAGCCGGTCTCCGGGACTAGCGGACGAGCAGTACTTC. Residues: CASSRSPGLADEQYF.

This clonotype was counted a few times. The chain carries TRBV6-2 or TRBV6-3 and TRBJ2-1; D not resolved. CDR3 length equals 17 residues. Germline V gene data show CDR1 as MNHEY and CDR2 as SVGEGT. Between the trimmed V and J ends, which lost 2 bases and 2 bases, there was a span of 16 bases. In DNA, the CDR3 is TGTGCCAGCAGTTACCTCGGGCAGGCGCTCCCCTACAATGAGCAGTTCTTC. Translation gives CASSYLGQALPYNEQFF.

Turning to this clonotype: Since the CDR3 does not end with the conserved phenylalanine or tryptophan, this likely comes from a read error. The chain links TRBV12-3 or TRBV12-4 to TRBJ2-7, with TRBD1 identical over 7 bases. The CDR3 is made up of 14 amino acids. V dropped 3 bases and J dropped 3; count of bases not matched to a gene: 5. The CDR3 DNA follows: TGTGCCAGCAGTTTTGGTGGGACAGTCTACGAGCAGTACTCC. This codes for CASSFGGTVYEQYS.

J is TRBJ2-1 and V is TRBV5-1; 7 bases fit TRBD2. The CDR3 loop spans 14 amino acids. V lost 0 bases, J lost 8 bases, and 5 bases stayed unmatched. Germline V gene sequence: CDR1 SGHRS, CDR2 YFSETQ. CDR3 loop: CASSLAGGTDEQFF. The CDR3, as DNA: TGCGCCAGCAGCTTGGCCGGGGGGACGGATGAGCAGTTCTTC.

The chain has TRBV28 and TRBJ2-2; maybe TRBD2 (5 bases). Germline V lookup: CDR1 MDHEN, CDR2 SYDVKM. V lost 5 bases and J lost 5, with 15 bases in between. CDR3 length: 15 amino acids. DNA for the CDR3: TGTGCCAGCAGTCCCGGGGTTGCTAGGACCGGGGAGCTGTTTTTT. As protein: CASSPGVARTGELFF.

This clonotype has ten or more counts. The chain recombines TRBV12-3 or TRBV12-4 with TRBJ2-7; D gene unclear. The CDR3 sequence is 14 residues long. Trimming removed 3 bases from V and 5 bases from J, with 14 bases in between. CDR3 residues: CASSFIRTLDEQYF. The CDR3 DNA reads TGTGCCAGCAGTTTTATCCGGACCCTAGACGAGCAGTACTTC.

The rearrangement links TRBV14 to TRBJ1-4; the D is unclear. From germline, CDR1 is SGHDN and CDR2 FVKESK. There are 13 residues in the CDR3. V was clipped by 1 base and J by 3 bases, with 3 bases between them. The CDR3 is CASSQVANEKLFF. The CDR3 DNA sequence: TGTGCCAGCAGCCAAGTTGCTAATGAAAAACTGTTTTTT.

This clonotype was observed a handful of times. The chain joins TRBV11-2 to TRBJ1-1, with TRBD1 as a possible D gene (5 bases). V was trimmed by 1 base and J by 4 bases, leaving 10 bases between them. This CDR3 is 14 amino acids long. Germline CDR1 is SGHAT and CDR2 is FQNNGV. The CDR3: CASSLVARATEAFF. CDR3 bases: TGTGCCAGCAGCTTAGTAGCCAGGGCCACTGAAGCTTTCTTT.

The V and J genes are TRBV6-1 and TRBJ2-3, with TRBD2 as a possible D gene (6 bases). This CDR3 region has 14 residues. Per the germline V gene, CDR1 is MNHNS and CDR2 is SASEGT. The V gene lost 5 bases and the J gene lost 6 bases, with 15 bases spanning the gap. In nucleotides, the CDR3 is TGTGCCAGCAGTCCGGGACTCCGCGTCGATACGCAGTATTTT. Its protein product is CASSPGLRVDTQYF.

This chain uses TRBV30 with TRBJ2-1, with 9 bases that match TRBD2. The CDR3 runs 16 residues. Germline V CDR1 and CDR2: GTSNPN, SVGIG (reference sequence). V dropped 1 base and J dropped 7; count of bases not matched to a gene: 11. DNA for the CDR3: TGTGCCTGGAGTGCCGGGACTAGCCCCGGAATGAATGAGCAGTTCTTC. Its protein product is CAWSAGTSPGMNEQFF.

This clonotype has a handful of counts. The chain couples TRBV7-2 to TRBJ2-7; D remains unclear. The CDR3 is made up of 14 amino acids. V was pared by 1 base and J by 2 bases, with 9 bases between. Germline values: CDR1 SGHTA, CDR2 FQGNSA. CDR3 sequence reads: CASSLVPSTYEQYF. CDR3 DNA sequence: TGTGCCAGCAGCTTAGTCCCCTCCACCTACGAGCAGTACTTC.

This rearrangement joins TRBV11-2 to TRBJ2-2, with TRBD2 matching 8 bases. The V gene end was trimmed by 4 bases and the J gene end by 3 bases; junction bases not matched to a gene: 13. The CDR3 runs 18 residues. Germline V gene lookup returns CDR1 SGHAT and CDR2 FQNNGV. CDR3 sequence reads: CASSSLAYSGAYTGELFF. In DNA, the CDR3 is TGTGCCAGCAGCTCCCTGGCCTATAGCGGGGCTTACACCGGGGAGCTGTTTTTT.

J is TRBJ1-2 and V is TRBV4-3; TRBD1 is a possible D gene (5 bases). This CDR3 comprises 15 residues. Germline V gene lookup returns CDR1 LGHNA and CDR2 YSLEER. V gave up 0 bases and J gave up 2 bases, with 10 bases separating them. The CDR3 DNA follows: TGCGCCAGCAGCCAAGAAGGGGCAGGGAACTATGGCTACACCTTC. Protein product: CASSQEGAGNYGYTF.

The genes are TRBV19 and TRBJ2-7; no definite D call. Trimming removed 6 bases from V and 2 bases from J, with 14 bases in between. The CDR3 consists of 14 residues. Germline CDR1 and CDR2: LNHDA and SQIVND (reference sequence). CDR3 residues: CASSLWSGAYEQYF. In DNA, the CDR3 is TGTGCCAGTAGCCTCTGGAGTGGGGCCTACGAGCAGTACTTC.

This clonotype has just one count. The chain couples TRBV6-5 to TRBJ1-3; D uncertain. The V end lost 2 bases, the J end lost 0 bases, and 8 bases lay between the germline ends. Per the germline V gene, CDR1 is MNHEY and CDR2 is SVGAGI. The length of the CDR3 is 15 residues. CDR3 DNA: TGTGCCAGCAGTTACAAGGACCTCTCTGGAAACACCATATATTTT. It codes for CASSYKDLSGNTIYF.

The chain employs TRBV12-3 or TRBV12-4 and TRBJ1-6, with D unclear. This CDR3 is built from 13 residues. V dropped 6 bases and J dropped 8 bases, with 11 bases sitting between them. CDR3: CASRTSLDSPLHF. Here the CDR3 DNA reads TGTGCCAGCAGGACTTCCTTAGATTCACCCCTCCACTTT.

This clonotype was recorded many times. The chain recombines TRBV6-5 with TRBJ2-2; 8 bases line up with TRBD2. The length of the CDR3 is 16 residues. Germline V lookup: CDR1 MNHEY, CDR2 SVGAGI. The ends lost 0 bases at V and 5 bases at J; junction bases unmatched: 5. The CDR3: CASSYSRGLGTGELFF. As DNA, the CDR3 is TGTGCCAGCAGTTACTCGAGGGGACTAGGTACCGGGGAGCTGTTTTTT.

The CDR3 DNA sequence: TGCAGTGCCCCCAACGGGGCCACCGGGGAGCTGTTTTTT. This sequence encodes CSAPNGATGELFF. The chain joins TRBV20-1 to TRBJ2-2, with D perhaps being TRBD1 or TRBD2 (5 bases each). This CDR3 region has 13 residues. Looked up from germline, CDR1 is DFQATT and CDR2 is SNEGSKA (reference sequence). V lost 6 bases to trimming and J lost 4 bases, with 12 bases between them.

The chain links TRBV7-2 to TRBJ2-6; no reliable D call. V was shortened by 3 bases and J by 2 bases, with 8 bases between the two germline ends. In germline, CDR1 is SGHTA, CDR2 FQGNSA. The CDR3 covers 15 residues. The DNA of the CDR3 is TGTGCCAGCAGCTTCAAACCGGCTGGGGCCAACGTCCTGACTTTC. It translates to CASSFKPAGANVLTF.

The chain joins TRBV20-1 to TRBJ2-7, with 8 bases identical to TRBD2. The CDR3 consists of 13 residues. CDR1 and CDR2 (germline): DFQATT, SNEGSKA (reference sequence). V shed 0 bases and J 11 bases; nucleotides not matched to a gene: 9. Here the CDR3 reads CSAREVTSDRKYF. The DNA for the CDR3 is TGCAGTGCTAGAGAGGTGACTAGCGATAGAAAGTACTTC.

Here the CDR3 DNA reads TGCAGCGTTAAAGGGGCGAGTTACAATGAGCAGTTCTTC. Protein sequence: CSVKGASYNEQFF. The chain links TRBV29-1 to TRBJ2-1, with D perhaps matching TRBD1 (5 bases). The CDR3 contains 13 residues. Germline V gene data show CDR1 as SQVTM and CDR2 as ANQGSEA. Trimming cost V 5 bases and J 4 bases, with 12 bases left between them.

The CDR3 DNA reads as TGTGCCAGCAGCCAAGAAGTAGGTTGGAATGAGCAGTTCTTC. Amino acids: CASSQEVGWNEQFF. This rearrangement joins TRBV4-2 to TRBJ2-1; D is unclear. The V gene's germline CDR1 is LGHNA and CDR2 YNFKEQ. This CDR3 has 14 amino acids. Trimming cost V 0 bases and J 7 bases, with 10 bases left between them.

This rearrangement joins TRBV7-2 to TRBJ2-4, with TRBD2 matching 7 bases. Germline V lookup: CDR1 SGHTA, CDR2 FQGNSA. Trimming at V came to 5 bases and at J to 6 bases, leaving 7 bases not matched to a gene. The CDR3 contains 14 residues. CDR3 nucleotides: TGTGCCAGCAGCCCCCAAGCGGGATCAAACATTCAGTACTTC. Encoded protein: CASSPQAGSNIQYF.

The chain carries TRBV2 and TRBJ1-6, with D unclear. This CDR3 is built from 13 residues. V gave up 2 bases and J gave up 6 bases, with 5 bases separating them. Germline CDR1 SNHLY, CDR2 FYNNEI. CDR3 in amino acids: CASSELSNSPLHF. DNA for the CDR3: TGTGCCAGCAGTGAACTCAGTAATTCACCCCTCCACTTT. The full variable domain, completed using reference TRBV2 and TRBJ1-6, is EPEVTQTPSHQVTQMGQEVILRCVPISNHLYFYWYRQILGQKVEFLVSFYNNEISEKSEIFDDQFSVERPDGSNFTLKIRSTKLEDSAMYFCASSELSNSPLHFGNGTRLTVT.

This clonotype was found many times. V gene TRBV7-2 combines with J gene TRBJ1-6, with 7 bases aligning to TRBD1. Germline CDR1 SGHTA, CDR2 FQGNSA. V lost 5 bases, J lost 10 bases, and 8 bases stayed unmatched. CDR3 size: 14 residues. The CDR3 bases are TGTGCCAGCAGCCGACAGGGTCGCCGGTCACCCCTCCACTTT. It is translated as CASSRQGRRSPLHF.

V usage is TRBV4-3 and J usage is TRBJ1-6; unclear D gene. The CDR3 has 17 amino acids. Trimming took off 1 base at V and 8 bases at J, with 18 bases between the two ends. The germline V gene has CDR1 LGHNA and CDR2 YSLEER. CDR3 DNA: TGCGCCAGCAGCCAAGGCCTCGACTCCTTATCCCATTCACCCCTCCACTTT. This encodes CASSQGLDSLSHSPLHF.